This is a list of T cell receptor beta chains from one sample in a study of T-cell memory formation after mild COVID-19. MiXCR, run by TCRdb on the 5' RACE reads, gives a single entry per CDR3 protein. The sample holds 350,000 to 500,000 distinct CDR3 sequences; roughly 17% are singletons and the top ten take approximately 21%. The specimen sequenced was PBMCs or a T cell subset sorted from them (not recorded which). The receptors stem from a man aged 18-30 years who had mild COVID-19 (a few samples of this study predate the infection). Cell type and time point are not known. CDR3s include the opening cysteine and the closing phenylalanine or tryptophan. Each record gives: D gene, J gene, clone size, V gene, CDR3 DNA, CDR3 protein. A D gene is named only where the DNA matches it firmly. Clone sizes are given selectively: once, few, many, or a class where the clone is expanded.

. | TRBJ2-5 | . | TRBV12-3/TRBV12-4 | TGTGCCAGCAGTTTGGGCATGATAGAGACCCAGTACTTC | CASSLGMIETQYF
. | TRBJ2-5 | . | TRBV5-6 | TGTGCCAGCAGCTTGGCTCTAGCAGAGACCCAGTACTTC | CASSLALAETQYF
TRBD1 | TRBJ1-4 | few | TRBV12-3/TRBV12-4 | TGTGCCAGCAGTTTCCGACAGGGCAATGAAAAACTGTTTTTT | CASSFRQGNEKLFF
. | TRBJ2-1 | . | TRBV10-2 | TGCGCCAGCCTGGGGGCCAGGGGCGTAAGTAATGAGCAGTTCTTC | CASLGARGVSNEQFF
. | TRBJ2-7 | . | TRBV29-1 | TGCAGCGTTGAAGATTATGGGGCTCGGTACTTC | CSVEDYGARYF
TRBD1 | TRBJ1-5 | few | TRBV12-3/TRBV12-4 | TGTGCCAGCAGTTCCTCGGGACAGGGGATTCAGCCCCAGCATTTT | CASSSSGQGIQPQHF
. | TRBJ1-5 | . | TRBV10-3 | TGTGCCAGCCGGGGGGGAGATAGCAATCAGCCCCAGCATTTT | CASRGGDSNQPQHF
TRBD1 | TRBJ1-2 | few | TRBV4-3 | TGCGCCAGCAGCCAACATACGACAGGGAACTATGGCTACACCTTC | CASSQHTTGNYGYTF
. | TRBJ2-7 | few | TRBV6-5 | TGTGCCAGCAGCCGTACAGGGTTCCTCTCCTACGAGCAGTACTTC | CASSRTGFLSYEQYF
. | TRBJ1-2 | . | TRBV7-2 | TGTGCCAGCAGCCCCTCGGTTGGCTACACCTTC | CASSPSVGYTF
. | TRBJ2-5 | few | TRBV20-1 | TGCAGTGCCAACAGGGTGGGGGAGACCCAGTACTTC | CSANRVGETQYF
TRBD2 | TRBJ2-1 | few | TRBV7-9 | TGTGCCAGCACCACCCCTCACGAAGCGGGGGGCTACAATGAGCAGTTCTTC | CASTTPHEAGGYNEQFF
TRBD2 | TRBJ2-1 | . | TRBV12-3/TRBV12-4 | TGTGCCAGCAGCGCCGGGACTAGAGGGTTCGATGAGCAGTTCTTC | CASSAGTRGFDEQFF
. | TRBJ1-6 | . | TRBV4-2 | TGTGCCAGCAGCCAAGATCGGCTAGCCAATAATTCACCCCTCCACTTT | CASSQDRLANNSPLHF
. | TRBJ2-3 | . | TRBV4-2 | TGTGCCAGCAGCCAAGAGGCGGTGGGCCCAGATACGCAGTATTTT | CASSQEAVGPDTQYF
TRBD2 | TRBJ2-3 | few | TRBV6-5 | TGTGCCAGCAGGTGGACTAGCGGCACAGATACGCAGTATTTT | CASRWTSGTDTQYF
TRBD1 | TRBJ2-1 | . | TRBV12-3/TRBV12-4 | TGTGCCAGCAGTTTTGGGACAGGGGAGGTCTTC | CASSFGTGEVF
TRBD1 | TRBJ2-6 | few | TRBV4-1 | TGCGCCAGCAGCCCCGATGACAGGGCCTCTGGGGCCAACGTCCTGACTTTC | CASSPDDRASGANVLTF
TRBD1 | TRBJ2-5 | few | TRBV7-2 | TGTGCCAGCAGCTTCGGACAGGCACTGAGCGGCGAGACCCAGTACTTC | CASSFGQALSGETQYF
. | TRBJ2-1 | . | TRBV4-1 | TGCGCCAGCAGCCAAGACCAGTGGGGGTACAATGAGCAGTTCTTC | CASSQDQWGYNEQFF
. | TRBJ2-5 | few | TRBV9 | TGTGCCAGCAGCGTCATGACAGAAGAGACCCAGTACTTC | CASSVMTEETQYF
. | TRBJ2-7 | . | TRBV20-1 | TGCAGTGCTAGGAGAGGAACGGACGAGCAGTACTTC | CSARRGTDEQYF
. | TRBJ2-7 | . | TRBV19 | TGTGCCAGTAGTACCATAGGGAGTTTAACCTACGAGCAGTACTTC | CASSTIGSLTYEQYF
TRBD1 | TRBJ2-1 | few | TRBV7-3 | TGTGCCAGCAGCGCTCCGGGACAGGGATCTGAGCAGTTCTTC | CASSAPGQGSEQFF
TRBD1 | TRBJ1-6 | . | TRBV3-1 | TGTGCCAGCAGCCAGGGTGAGGGGGCGTATTCACCCCTCCACTTT | CASSQGEGAYSPLHF
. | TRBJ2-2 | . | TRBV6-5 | TGTGCCAGCAGTTGGCGGTGGGGGACCGGGGAGCTGTTTTTT | CASSWRWGTGELFF
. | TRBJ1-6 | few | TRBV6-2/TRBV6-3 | TGTGCCAGCAGTTTCACTTCCGGGACACCCTTCCACTTT | CASSFTSGTPFHF
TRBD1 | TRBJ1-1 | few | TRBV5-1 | TGCGCCAGCAGCACCCCAGGGGGCGGAACGAACACTGAAGCTTTCTTT | CASSTPGGGTNTEAFF
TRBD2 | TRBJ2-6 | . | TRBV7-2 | TGTGCCAGCAGCTCCGGGAGCGGGGCTGGGGCCAACGTCCTGACTTTC | CASSSGSGAGANVLTF
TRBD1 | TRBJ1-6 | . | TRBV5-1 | TGCGCCAGCACGACAGGGCTGCTTTCACCCCTCCACTTT | CASTTGLLSPLHF
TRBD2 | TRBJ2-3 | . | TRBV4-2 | TGTGCCAGCAGCCAAGAGGGCGGGGGGATAGATACGCAGTATTTT | CASSQEGGGIDTQYF
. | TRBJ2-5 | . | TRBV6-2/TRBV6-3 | TGTGCCAGCAGTTACTGGCAGCAAGAGACCCAGTACTTC | CASSYWQQETQYF
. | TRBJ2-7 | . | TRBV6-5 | TGTGCCACGAGTAGTCCCGGCTACGAGCAGTACTTC | CATSSPGYEQYF
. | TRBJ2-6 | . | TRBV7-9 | TGTGCCAGCAGCTTTACTTCGGCTGGGGCCAACGTCCTGACTTTC | CASSFTSAGANVLTF
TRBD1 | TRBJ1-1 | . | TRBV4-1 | TGCGCCAGCAGCCAAGAAGGGACAGCAGCCCGGGCTTTCTTT | CASSQEGTAARAFF
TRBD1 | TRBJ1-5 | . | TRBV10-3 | TGTGCCATCAGTGAAGGGACAGATAATCAGCCCCAGCATTTT | CAISEGTDNQPQHF
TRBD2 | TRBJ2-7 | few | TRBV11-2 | TGTGCCAGCAGCTCGCGGCCAGCGGGGGTTTTCATCGCCTACGAGCAGTACTTC | CASSSRPAGVFIAYEQYF
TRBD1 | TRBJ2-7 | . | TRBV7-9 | TGTGCCAGCAGCCACAGAGGGGACAGGGGGTCGTACGAGCAGTACTTC | CASSHRGDRGSYEQYF
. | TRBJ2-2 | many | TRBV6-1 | TGTGCCATACAGGGAAATGGGAACACCGGGGAGCTGTTTTTT | CAIQGNGNTGELFF
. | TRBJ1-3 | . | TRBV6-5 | TGTGCCAGCAGTTACTCAGTCGGAACTGGAAACACCATATATTTT | CASSYSVGTGNTIYF
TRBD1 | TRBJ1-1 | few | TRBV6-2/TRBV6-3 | TGTGCCAGCAGCCTCGGACGACAGGGTTCGCCAGGAGCTTTCTTT | CASSLGRQGSPGAFF
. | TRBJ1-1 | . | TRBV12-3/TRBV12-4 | TGTGCCAGCAGTTTGGAACCCTCGGGTGAAGCTTTCTTT | CASSLEPSGEAFF
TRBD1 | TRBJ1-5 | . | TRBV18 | TGTGCCAGCTCAATGGACAGGGCTCAGCCCCAGCATTTT | CASSMDRAQPQHF
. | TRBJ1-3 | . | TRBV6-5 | TGTGCCAGCACCGTATCGGAGGGAAACACCATATATTTT | CASTVSEGNTIYF
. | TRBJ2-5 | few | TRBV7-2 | TGTGCCAGCAGCTTAGTTCCTAGGGAGACCCAGTACTTC | CASSLVPRETQYF
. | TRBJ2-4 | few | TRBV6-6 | TGTGCCAGCAGCAGAGGGGGGGATGTGGACATTCAGTACTTC | CASSRGGDVDIQYF